The source of this T cell receptor (beta chain) is a study of blood T cell repertoires in COVID-19. Study-wide context: Collection of acute and convalescent COVID-19 samples took place in the United States, Italy and Spain.

V gave up 4 bases and J gave up 5 bases; unmatched junction bases: 9. CDR1 and CDR2 (germline): SGDLS, YYNGEE. The CDR3 length is 15 residues. Repertoires were generated with immunoSEQ multiplex PCR, while TCRdb's copy carries only in-frame clones and drops some. The sample carries a few hundred thousand clones, around 90% recorded once. The chain links TRBV9 to TRBJ1-5; 7 positions match TRBD1. This clonotype originated in a man aged 55 to 70 with acute or convalescent COVID-19. Sequencing input: peripheral blood. As DNA, the CDR3 is TGTGCCAGCAGCCCCCAGGGGGACAGCCATCAGCCCCAGCATTTT. Encoded protein: CASSPQGDSHQPQHF. Looking up the rest from reference TRBV9 and TRBJ1-5 gives the full variable domain: DSGVTQTPKHLITATGQRVTLRCSPRSGDLSVYWYQQSLDQGLQFLIQYYNGEERAKGNILERFSAQQFPDLHSELNLSSLELGDSALYFCASSPQGDSHQPQHFGDGTRLSIL.